The next 27 T cell receptor beta chains were all read from a single sample in a study of cytomegalovirus exposure and HLA in healthy donors. Use of 60 Vbeta and 13 Jbeta primers characterized the PCR. TCRdb keeps only in-frame clones here, not all; method: immunoSEQ multiplex PCR. The table includes under 200,000 clones, 65% to 90% detected once. The sequencing input was PBMCs. The receptors here all came from a middle-aged man in good health and CMV-seropositive.

The chain has TRBV21-1 and TRBJ2-7; TRBD1, the table's D call, lacks a check against the DNA. TRBV21-1 is given as a pseudogene. The CDR3 loop spans 14 amino acids. CDR3 sequence: CASKDRGRVYEQYV. In DNA, the CDR3 is TGTGCCAGCAAAGACAGGGGGCGCGTGTACGAGCAGTACGTC.

The V and J genes are TRBV19 and TRBJ1-5, with a tentative D call TRBD1 (5 bases). CDR3 size: 15 residues. The ends were cut back, 1 base at V and 4 bases at J, with 11 bases in the middle. Germline-derived CDR1 and CDR2 are LNHDA and SQIVND (reference sequence). This chain's CDR3 is CASSIAPTDNQPQHF. The CDR3, as DNA: TGTGCCAGTAGTATAGCCCCGACAGATAATCAGCCCCAGCATTTT.

The chain has TRBV30 and TRBJ2-3; TRBD2 might be the D (6 bases). The CDR3 is 12 amino acids. V dropped 3 bases and J dropped 10 bases, with 14 bases sitting between them. CDR1 and CDR2 (germline): GTSNPN, SVGIG (reference sequence). CDR3 DNA: TGTGCCTGGAGCGCTTTGGCGGGGTCGCAGTATTTT. Residues: CAWSALAGSQYF. Based on the CDR3 plus reference TRBV30 and TRBJ2-3, the full variable domain is SQTIHQWPATLVQPVGSPLSLECTVEGTSNPNLYWYRQAAGRGLQLLFYSVGIGQISSEVPQNLSASRPQDRQFILSSKKLLLSDSGFYLCAWSALAGSQYFGPGTRLTVL.

V usage is TRBV5-4 and J usage is TRBJ2-2; the match to TRBD2 covers 9 bases. The junction had 2 bases not matched to a gene; V was cut back by 0 bases and J by 5 bases. CDR1 is SGHNT and CDR2 is YYREEE in the germline V gene (reference sequence). The CDR3 contains 15 residues. The CDR3 reads CASSLGGRGTGELFF. The CDR3 coding sequence is TGTGCCAGCAGCTTGGGCGGGAGGGGGACCGGGGAGCTGTTTTTT.

The chain couples TRBV14 to TRBJ1-2; D unresolved. Trimming left V 0 bases short and J 2 bases short, with 19 bases between. This CDR3 has 18 residues. From germline, CDR1 is SGHDN and CDR2 FVKESK. This CDR3 reads CASSQDVDWTLGNYGYTF. The CDR3 DNA reads as TGTGCCAGCAGCCAAGACGTCGATTGGACTCTAGGGAACTATGGCTACACCTTC.

The rearrangement links TRBV7-9 to TRBJ1-1; D is ambiguous. Looked up from germline, CDR1 is SEHNR and CDR2 is FQNEAQ (reference sequence). The CDR3 loop spans 11 amino acids. V was shortened by 4 bases and J by 8 bases, with 8 bases between the two germline ends. CDR3 residues: CASSSTREAFF. CDR3 bases: TGTGCCAGCAGCTCAACACGAGAAGCTTTCTTT.

The genes are TRBV6-1 and TRBJ1-4; D uncertain. The germline V gene encodes CDR1 MNHNS and CDR2 SASEGT. V dropped 0 bases and J dropped 0 bases, with 8 bases sitting between them. The CDR3 consists of 16 residues. CDR3 protein: CASSEASITTNEKLFF. The CDR3 nucleotides read TGTGCCAGCAGTGAAGCGAGTATTACAACTAATGAAAAACTGTTTTTT.

Note on this clone: Other DNA sequences in this specimen translate into the identical CDR3. J is TRBJ1-1 and V is TRBV19; D uncertain. V dropped 6 bases and J dropped 5 bases, with 19 bases sitting between them. In germline, CDR1 is LNHDA, CDR2 SQIVND (reference sequence). This CDR3 has 15 residues. CDR3 coding DNA: TGTGCCAGTAGCTCTAAGCGCCCTAAGGCGACTGAAGCTTTCTTT. Residues: CASSSKRPKATEAFF.

This chain joins TRBV4-1 and TRBJ2-1; 12 nucleotides align to TRBD2. Germline assignment: CDR1 MGHRA and CDR2 YSYEKL. This CDR3 has 15 residues. The V and J ends lost 5 bases and 8 bases, in that order; junction bases with no gene match: 7. The CDR3 DNA sequence: TGCGCCAGCAGCACCGGGACTAGCGGGTGGGATGAGCAGTTCTTC. This encodes CASSTGTSGWDEQFF.

V and J are TRBV12-5 and TRBJ2-3; D is possibly TRBD1 (6 bases). The germline gives CDR1 LGHNT, CDR2 FRNRAP. V lost 3 bases to trimming and J lost 3 bases, with 13 bases between them. This CDR3 is 15 amino acids long. CDR3 sequence: CASGFGDRRTDTQYF. The CDR3 nucleotides are TGTGCTAGTGGTTTCGGAGACAGGCGGACAGATACGCAGTATTTT.

This clone occurred a few times. The chain has TRBV9 and TRBJ2-1; 11 positions match TRBD2. The V segment lost 3 bases and the J segment 0 bases; nucleotides outside the gene matches: 14. There are 20 residues in the CDR3. Germline V gene sequence: CDR1 SGDLS, CDR2 YYNGEE. The CDR3, as DNA: TGTGCCAGCAGCGCTAAAGAAAGAGGGACTAGCGGCAGCTCCTACAATGAGCAGTTCTTC. Its translation: CASSAKERGTSGSSYNEQFF.

The chain carries TRBV30 and TRBJ2-1; D is unclear. V shed 2 bases and J shed 7 bases, with 6 bases lying between them. The germline V gene has CDR1 GTSNPN and CDR2 SVGIG (reference sequence). The CDR3 loop spans 11 amino acids. The CDR3 coding sequence is TGTGCCTGGAGTCGTAGTAATGAGCAGTTCTTC. Its translation: CAWSRSNEQFF.

V and J are TRBV5-4 and TRBJ1-2; D remains unclear. CDR3 length: 14 residues. V was cut by 4 bases and J by 4 bases, with 14 bases left in between. Germline values: CDR1 SGHNT, CDR2 YYREEE (reference sequence). DNA of the CDR3: TGTGCCAGCAGCACCCGACTGACCCCCTATGGCTACACCTTC. Its protein is CASSTRLTPYGYTF.

The chain is built from TRBV7-3 and TRBJ2-7; 12 nucleotides match TRBD2. The junction had 5 bases not matched to a gene; V was cut back by 5 bases and J by 6 bases. CDR1 and CDR2 (germline): SGHTA, FQGTGA. The CDR3 sequence is 14 residues long. Here the CDR3 reads CASSPSGGAGEQYF. CDR3 DNA: TGTGCCAGCAGCCCTAGCGGGGGGGCTGGCGAGCAGTACTTC.

The chain employs TRBV7-9 and TRBJ1-1; 9 bases agree with TRBD1. V was clipped by 6 bases and J by 7 bases; unmatched bases: 12. The CDR3 has 15 residues. The germline V gene encodes CDR1 SEHNR and CDR2 FQNEAQ (reference sequence). The CDR3 here is CASRETGGRGSEAFF. The CDR3 DNA follows: TGTGCCAGCAGAGAAACAGGGGGCCGTGGTAGTGAAGCTTTCTTT. Drawing the rest from reference TRBV7-9 and TRBJ1-1, the complete variable domain is DTGVSQNPRHKITKRGQNVTFRCDPISEHNRLYWYRQTLGQGPEFLTYFQNEAQLEKSRLLSDRFSAERPKGSFSTLEIQRTEQGDSAMYLCASRETGGRGSEAFFGQGTRLTVV.

V gene TRBV5-4 combines with J gene TRBJ1-1; D possibly corresponds to TRBD1 (5 bases). The CDR3 totals 15 residues. Trimming pared 1 base from V and 5 bases from J, leaving 15 bases between. Germline V gives CDR1 SGHNT, CDR2 YYREEE (reference sequence). CDR3 protein: CASSLPGTAGTEAFF. In DNA, the CDR3 is TGTGCCAGCAGCTTGCCAGGGACTGCGGGGACTGAAGCTTTCTTT. Drawing the rest from reference TRBV5-4 and TRBJ1-1, the complete variable domain is ETGVTQSPTHLIKTRGQQVTLRCSSQSGHNTVSWYQQALGQGPQFIFQYYREEENGRGNFPPRFSGLQFPNYSSELNVNALELDDSALYLCASSLPGTAGTEAFFGQGTRLTVV.

This chain joins TRBV7-6 and TRBJ1-2, with D possibly TRBD1 on 6 matching bases. The CDR3 spans 16 residues. The V end was cut by 2 bases, the J end by 5 bases, with 18 bases between. CDR1 SGHVS and CDR2 FNYEAQ come from the germline V gene. The CDR3 region has the DNA TGTGCCAGCAGCTTATTAAACCGGACAGCCAGATATGGCTACACCTTC. This gives the protein CASSLLNRTARYGYTF.

This rearrangement joins TRBV18 to TRBJ2-2; 9 nucleotides align to TRBD1. The junction had 2 bases not matched to a gene; V was cut back by 3 bases and J by 3 bases. Germline CDR1 reads KGHSH; CDR2 reads LQKENI. CDR3 length: 15 amino acids. The CDR3 region is CASSPWTGDTGELFF. The CDR3 DNA sequence: TGTGCCAGCTCACCTTGGACAGGGGACACCGGGGAGCTGTTTTTT.

The gene calls are TRBV9 and TRBJ2-3, with TRBD2 as a possible D gene (6 bases). In germline, CDR1 is SGDLS, CDR2 YYNGEE. The CDR3 has 15 amino acids. With 2 bases removed from V and 0 bases from J, the gap between germline ends came to 10 bases. CDR3 bases: TGTGCCAGCAGCGTCTCCGGGACTAGCACAGATACGCAGTATTTT. Translating gives CASSVSGTSTDTQYF.

This clone has a single count. The chain couples TRBV27 to TRBJ1-6; 7 positions agree with TRBD1. The CDR3 consists of 17 residues. The germline gives CDR1 MNHEY, CDR2 SMNVEV (reference sequence). The ends lost 5 bases at V and 6 bases at J; junction bases unmatched: 13. The CDR3 bases are TGTGCCAGCAGTCCCCGGACAGGACACGGCTTTAATTCACCCCTCCACTTT. Translating it yields CASSPRTGHGFNSPLHF.

This chain joins TRBV19 and TRBJ2-7; 12 bases fit TRBD1. Germline CDR1 reads LNHDA; CDR2 reads SQIVND (reference sequence). V lost 4 bases, J lost 5 bases, and 9 bases stayed unmatched. This CDR3 spans 16 amino acids. The CDR3 here is CASSRDRGLTFDEQYF. The CDR3 DNA is TGTGCCAGTAGTAGGGACAGGGGGCTAACTTTTGACGAGCAGTACTTC.

This rearrangement joins TRBV7-9 to TRBJ2-3; TRBD1 matches 7 bases. Germline V lookup: CDR1 SEHNR, CDR2 FQNEAQ (reference sequence). The CDR3 extends over 16 amino acids. V shed 1 base and J 6 bases; nucleotides not matched to a gene: 10. The CDR3 DNA sequence: TGTGCCAGCAGCTTAGGGACAGGCCACGCACTCGATACGCAGTATTTT. Its protein is CASSLGTGHALDTQYF.

The J gene is TRBJ2-3, the V gene TRBV6-1, with D tentatively TRBD2 (5 bases). Trimming stripped 3 bases from V and 3 bases from J, with 13 bases between. In germline, CDR1 is MNHNS, CDR2 SASEGT. This CDR3 is 15 amino acids long. CDR3 nucleotide sequence: TGTGCCAGCAGTGAGCCGGGGAAAGGGACAGATACGCAGTATTTT. Amino acid sequence: CASSEPGKGTDTQYF.

The gene calls are TRBV5-1 and TRBJ2-1; TRBD2 matches at 9 bases. Germline V CDR1 and CDR2: SGHRS, YFSETQ. V was pared by 4 bases and J by 7 bases, with 12 bases of the junction left unmatched. The CDR3 has 16 amino acids. In DNA form, the CDR3 reads TGCGCCAGCAGCCCCTTTAGCGGGAGAAGGTCGAATGAGCAGTTCTTC. It encodes CASSPFSGRRSNEQFF. Drawing the rest from reference TRBV5-1 and TRBJ2-1, the complete variable domain is KAGVTQTPRYLIKTRGQQVTLSCSPISGHRSVSWYQQTPGQGLQFLFEYFSETQRNKGNFPGRFSGRQFSNSRSEMNVSTLELGDSALYLCASSPFSGRRSNEQFFGPGTRLTVL.

V gene TRBV7-9 combines with J gene TRBJ1-1; D ambiguous. The CDR3 totals 14 residues. Germline V gene data show CDR1 as SEHNR and CDR2 as FQNEAQ (reference sequence). Trimming stripped 5 bases from V and 2 bases from J, with 12 bases between. In DNA form, the CDR3 reads TGTGCCAGCAGCCGCAGACAAGGAAACACTGAAGCTTTCTTT. This gives the protein CASSRRQGNTEAFF.

The chain links TRBV7-6 to TRBJ1-1, with D maybe TRBD1 (6 bases). The germline V gene has CDR1 SGHVS and CDR2 FNYEAQ. Deletions cut 2 bases from V and 2 bases from J, with 18 bases between. The CDR3 sequence is 17 residues long. The CDR3 reads CASSLSGTPFGNTEAFF. The CDR3 DNA reads as TGTGCCAGCAGCTTATCCGGGACACCCTTCGGTAACACTGAAGCTTTCTTT.

This clone is a singleton in its sample. Here the CDR3 reads CASSPDRGQTDTQYF. CDR3 nucleotide sequence: TGTGCCAGCAGCCCGGACAGGGGGCAAACAGATACGCAGTATTTT. The V call is TRBV7-9, the J call TRBJ2-3, with 11 nucleotides matching TRBD1. V lost 5 bases and J lost 3; bases outside the gene matches: 4. Per germline, CDR1 SEHNR and CDR2 FQNEAQ (reference sequence). This CDR3 comprises 15 residues.